Described below is a single T cell receptor (beta chain) sequence and its context. Its antigen is currently unknown. This sample is part of a study of cytomegalovirus exposure and HLA in healthy donors. PCR employed 60 Vbeta and 13 Jbeta primers. Authors' data handling: Unique TCR beta chains totaled about 78 million in a later count, with roughly 10 million of them shared. Assay: immunoSEQ multiplex PCR; the TCRdb copy retains only in-frame clones and omits some. V and J calls and clone size are copied from that table; D and trimming were computed from the DNA. The sample shows about 130,000 clones, around 70% of them seen only once. The CDR3 is 15 amino acids. V shed 3 bases and J shed 4 bases, with 17 bases lying between them. Germline CDR1 and CDR2: SGHNT and YYREEE (reference sequence). Participants comprised healthy donors of bone marrow. General observations from the study: Roughly even sequencing depth across donors was the assumption behind the presence/absence analyses. 164 TCR beta chains were listed as cytomegalovirus-associated.

The genes are TRBV5-4 and TRBJ2-7, with a weak D call TRBD1 (5 bases). The receptor comes from a woman aged 55-69 years in good health and CMV-seropositive. Material: PBMCs. In DNA form, the CDR3 reads TGTGCCAGCAGCTCCTGGAAGGCAGGGTCATACGAGCAGTACTTC. It codes for CASSSWKAGSYEQYF.